Given below is one T cell receptor (beta chain) in context. Original methodology: Amplification of reference gene primers was used by the study to estimate nucleated cell counts. The data were produced by immunoSEQ multiplex PCR, yet TCRdb's version contains in-frame clones alone and is incomplete. From that table come the V and J calls and clone size; the DNA was used to work out D and trimming. The data contain approximately 80,000 clones, approximately 79% of them singletons. Germline V CDR1 and CDR2: KGHDR, SFDVKD. V was shortened by 0 bases and J by 2 bases, with 7 bases between the two germline ends. The CDR3 length is 15 residues. This entry is derived from a study of blood T cell repertoires in COVID-19. In the study overall: The United States, Italy and Spain were the sources of the acute and convalescent COVID-19 samples. PBMCs, B-cell-depleted T cells, or T cells provided the cDNA or gDNA that made up the material.

Sequencing was done on a sample of peripheral blood. The TCR was taken from a man between 65 and 85 years old with active or convalescent COVID-19. V is TRBV24-1 and J is TRBJ2-1; D uncertain. CDR3 DNA sequence: TGTGCCACCAGTGATTTGGAGCTAGCCTACAATGAGCAGTTCTTC. Translation: CATSDLELAYNEQFF.